The clone carrying this TCR beta chain showed up many times. Its target is not known. This specimen comes from a study of identical twins. Every one of the donors was a healthy Caucasian. Whole-study results and caveats: Out-of-frame alpha sequences common to twins exhibited an excess of low generation probability.

TCRdb independently ran MiXCR on the 5' RACE reads; one entry per CDR3 protein. The sample has about 250,000 distinct CDR3 sequences, more than 13% seen once. The sequencing sample was made of memory (CD45RO+) T cells sorted from blood. This TCR was sampled from a woman aged 18 to 35 in good health.

CDR3 DNA: TGTGCCAGCAGCCAAAAGGGGGGACTCGACAATGAGCAGTTCTTC. It codes for CASSQKGGLDNEQFF. The V gene is TRBV12-3 or TRBV12-4, the J gene TRBJ2-1, with D tentatively TRBD1 or TRBD2 (6 bases each). CDR3 length: 15 amino acids. Trimming left V 6 bases short and J 5 bases short, with 17 bases between.